This entry concerns a single T cell receptor (beta chain). The antigen remains undetermined. Primers for the PCR totalled 60 Vbeta and 13 Jbeta. Data came from immunoSEQ multiplex PCR; TCRdb stores just in-frame clones and leaves some out. The table lists approximately 140,000 clones, roughly 83% of them singletons. These data are taken from a study of cytomegalovirus exposure and HLA in healthy donors. About the study: Researchers previously reported finding more than 100 million unique TCR beta sequences from 170 million or so T cells.

Study-wide results and limits: Associated with cytomegalovirus, according to the listing, were 170 or so TCR beta chains.

The ends lost 3 bases at V and 7 bases at J; junction bases unmatched: 4. The CDR3 loop spans 14 amino acids. Germline CDR1 LNHDA, CDR2 SQIVND (reference sequence). The sequenced sample consisted of PBMCs. This clonotype was obtained from a human donor in good health. V usage is TRBV19 and J usage is TRBJ1-4; TRBD1 matches 8 bases. The CDR3 loop reads CASSISRGREKLFF. DNA for the CDR3: TGTGCCAGTAGTATCTCCAGGGGGCGTGAAAAACTGTTTTTT.